This TCR beta chain was captured by sequencing in a study of blood T cell repertoires in COVID-19. Whole-study context: COVID-19 samples collected from the United States, Italy and Spain covered acute and convalescent phases.

Assay used: immunoSEQ multiplex PCR; TCRdb lists only in-frame clones, some missing. The repertoire holds 65,000 to 70,000 clones, with 86% as singletons. Germline assignment: CDR1 SNHLY and CDR2 FYNNEI. The CDR3 length is 15 residues. The junction had 12 bases not matched to a gene; V was cut back by 7 bases and J by 6 bases. The V gene is TRBV2, the J gene TRBJ1-3, with 7 positions matching TRBD1. The receptor's source is a man aged 50 to 59 with acute or convalescent COVID-19. Sequencing used peripheral blood. The CDR3 DNA sequence: TGTGCCAGCAAGCCCCCGCAAGGGGGCACAAACACCATATATTTT. Translating it yields CASKPPQGGTNTIYF.